These 28 T cell receptor beta chains originate from one sample sequenced in a study of T cell repertoires in ileal Crohn's disease. Clones were read by immunoSEQ multiplex PCR, and TCRdb kept only the in-frame ones, dropping some. The sample yields some 4,100 clones, around two thirds seen once. Source material: ileal tissue. The receptors come from an adult with Crohn's disease.

J is TRBJ2-3 and V is TRBV19, with 8 bases fitting TRBD2. Per germline, CDR1 LNHDA and CDR2 SQIVND (reference sequence). CDR3 length equals 19 residues. The ends lost 5 bases at V and 4 bases at J; junction bases unmatched: 20. The CDR3 coding sequence is TGTGCCAGTAGTTGTGGGCGGGGGGAGTCAAGAGGTGTAGCAGATACGCAGTATTTT. Protein product: CASSCGRGESRGVADTQYF.

This rearrangement joins TRBV18 to TRBJ1-4; the D gene is possibly TRBD1 (5 bases). Germline-derived CDR1 and CDR2 are KGHSH and LQKENI. The CDR3 loop spans 16 amino acids. V was trimmed by 1 base and J by 5 bases, leaving 14 bases between them. In DNA, the CDR3 is TGTGCCAGCTCACCACGGGGGGAGGGCCGAAATGAAAAACTGTTTTTT. Residues: CASSPRGEGRNEKLFF.

This clone occurred once. The chain carries TRBV5-1 and TRBJ2-1, with D possibly TRBD1 on 5 matching bases. The CDR3 is 15 amino acids. The germline V gene encodes CDR1 SGHRS and CDR2 YFSETQ. Trimming removed 0 bases from V and 8 bases from J, with 15 bases in between. CDR3 residues: CASSLVFAGIDEQFF. The CDR3 DNA sequence: TGCGCCAGCAGCTTGGTTTTCGCAGGGATCGATGAGCAGTTCTTC.

CDR3 sequence: CATRLGQGTYEQYF. CDR3 nucleotides: TGTGCCACCCGCCTGGGACAGGGGACCTACGAGCAGTACTTC. The chain links TRBV10-3 to TRBJ2-7, with 10 positions matching TRBD1. This CDR3 is 14 amino acids long. The ends lost 10 bases at V and 2 bases at J; junction bases unmatched: 8. CDR1 and CDR2 (germline): ENHRY, SYGVKD.

The chain uses TRBV5-1 and TRBJ2-3, with 9 bases matching TRBD2. The CDR3 is 15 amino acids. V shed 4 bases, J shed 6 bases, and the junction held 9 bases outside the gene matches. Germline V gene sequence: CDR1 SGHRS, CDR2 YFSETQ. CDR3 DNA sequence: TGCGCCAGCAGCAATAGCGGGGGTGTTAAGGATACGCAGTATTTT. This gives the protein CASSNSGGVKDTQYF.

The chain uses TRBV30 and TRBJ1-1, with D hard to call. V was shortened by 2 bases and J by 5 bases, with 18 bases between the two germline ends. CDR3 length: 15 residues. Germline CDR1 GTSNPN, CDR2 SVGIG (reference sequence). CDR3 nucleotides: TGTGCCTGGAGTCTCAATAGACCACGAGGAACTGAAGCTTTCTTT. Its translation: CAWSLNRPRGTEAFF.

This clone was detected only a few times. The chain combines TRBV30 with TRBJ2-2; D gene unclear. The germline V gene encodes CDR1 GTSNPN and CDR2 SVGIG (reference sequence). V was pared by 4 bases and J by 3 bases, with 12 bases between. The CDR3 runs to 14 residues. The CDR3 DNA is TGTGCCTGGACGAGACAACCCCACACCGGGGAGCTGTTTTTT. Translating it yields CAWTRQPHTGELFF. Complete variable domain (other parts from reference TRBV30 and TRBJ2-2): SQTIHQWPATLVQPVGSPLSLECTVEGTSNPNLYWYRQAAGRGLQLLFYSVGIGQISSEVPQNLSASRPQDRQFILSSKKLLLSDSGFYLCAWTRQPHTGELFFGEGSRLTVL.

This chain connects TRBV30 to TRBJ1-4; D unclear. Germline assignment: CDR1 GTSNPN and CDR2 SVGIG (reference sequence). Trimming cost V 8 bases and J 0 bases, with 10 bases left between them. The CDR3 runs 13 residues. The DNA of the CDR3 is TGTGCCCTCGCCACTGCAACTAATGAAAAACTGTTTTTT. Protein sequence: CALATATNEKLFF.

The chain uses TRBV5-1 and TRBJ2-7; maybe TRBD1 (6 bases). Germline lookup yields CDR1 SGHRS and CDR2 YFSETQ. There are 15 residues in the CDR3. V shed 1 base and J shed 0 bases, with 11 bases lying between them. In DNA form, the CDR3 reads TGCGCCAGCAGCTTGAGGCAGGGGCTCTCCTACGAGCAGTACTTC. This translates into CASSLRQGLSYEQYF.

The V and J genes are TRBV6-6 and TRBJ2-3, with 8 bases matching TRBD2. V gave up 5 bases and J gave up 3 bases; unmatched junction bases: 7. CDR1 and CDR2 from the germline V gene are MNHNY and SVGAGI (reference sequence). The CDR3 contains 15 residues. In DNA form, the CDR3 reads TGTGCCAGCAGTCTTGGGACTAGAGGGACAGATACGCAGTATTTT. Translated, it gives CASSLGTRGTDTQYF.

In its sample, this clone was seen a few times. Compared with germline, one end of the junction differs, possibly owing to a read error. The chain joins TRBV11-2 to TRBJ1-1; 9 nucleotides agree with TRBD1. The CDR3 length is 16 residues. Germline V gives CDR1 SGHAT, CDR2 FQNNGV. The chain's CDR3 is CASRLQGAAGNTEAFF. The CDR3 DNA is TGTGCCAGCCGCTTACAGGGGGCCGCGGGGAACACTGAAGCTTTCTTT.

This chain joins TRBV30 and TRBJ1-2, with 9 bases matching TRBD1. Germline V gene data show CDR1 as GTSNPN and CDR2 as SVGIG (reference sequence). The CDR3 loop spans 20 amino acids. V was pared by 5 bases and J by 0 bases, with 22 bases of the junction left unmatched. The CDR3 DNA reads TGTGCCTGGTCACGAGCTTTTGGGACAGGGTTACGATCAGCTAACTATGGCTACACCTTC. Translating it yields CAWSRAFGTGLRSANYGYTF.

The V call is TRBV18, the J call TRBJ2-7; D uncertain. The CDR3 has 17 amino acids. The V gene lost 2 bases and the J gene lost 0 bases, with 17 bases spanning the gap. Germline CDR1 is KGHSH and CDR2 is LQKENI. In DNA form, the CDR3 reads TGTGCCAGCTCACCAGATCGCGCCCTGAACCCCTCCTACGAGCAGTACTTC. Protein product: CASSPDRALNPSYEQYF.

The chain employs TRBV6-6 and TRBJ2-7, with D perhaps TRBD1 (5 bases). Trimming took 9 bases from V and 2 from J, leaving 14 bases between them. The CDR3 sequence is 13 residues long. CDR1 is MNHNY, CDR2 SVGAGI, per germline (reference sequence). The CDR3 sequence: CASSTDSAYEQYF. Here the CDR3 DNA reads TGTGCCAGTTCAACTGACAGCGCCTACGAGCAGTACTTC.

This clone was picked up a small number of times. The rearrangement links TRBV11-1 to TRBJ2-1; D is undetermined. The V end was cut by 5 bases, the J end by 9 bases, with 11 bases between. Germline assignment: CDR1 SGHAT and CDR2 FQDESV (reference sequence). This CDR3 region has 12 residues. CDR3: CASSQAVGEQFF. The CDR3 region has the DNA TGTGCCAGCAGCCAGGCCGTGGGTGAGCAGTTCTTC.

The V call is TRBV5-1, the J call TRBJ1-1; TRBD1 might be the D (6 bases). The CDR3 contains 14 residues. The V gene lost 3 bases and the J gene lost 5 bases, with 14 bases spanning the gap. Germline assignment: CDR1 SGHRS and CDR2 YFSETQ. CDR3 in amino acids: CASSSQGQGTEAFF. The DNA of the CDR3 is TGCGCCAGCAGCTCTCAGGGGCAGGGGACTGAAGCTTTCTTT.

The rearrangement joins TRBV2 to TRBJ1-5; 8 bases are a match to TRBD1. The CDR3 length is 16 residues. Germline V CDR1 and CDR2: SNHLY, FYNNEI. Trimming at V came to 5 bases and at J to 5 bases, leaving 11 bases not matched to a gene. CDR3 nucleotides: TGTGCCAGCAGTCCAGACAGGGGTCGCCGGGATCAGCCCCAGCATTTT. Amino acids: CASSPDRGRRDQPQHF.

On this clone itself: Other DNA sequences in the same sample also yield this CDR3. V gene TRBV5-1 combines with J gene TRBJ1-1; no definite D call. Trimming left V 0 bases short and J 2 bases short, with 8 bases between. There are 14 residues in the CDR3. Germline lookup yields CDR1 SGHRS and CDR2 YFSETQ. CDR3 nucleotides: TGCGCCAGCAGCTTGGGGAGCGGAAACACTGAAGCTTTCTTT. This encodes CASSLGSGNTEAFF.

This clone was counted a few times. This chain uses TRBV21-1 with TRBJ2-7; the table's D call, TRBD2, has no DNA check behind it. TRBV21-1 is labeled a pseudogene. CDR3 size: 15 residues. The CDR3 region has the DNA TGTGCCAGCAGCAAAGCGAGGGTTTTTTTAGACGAGCAGTACTTC. This gives the protein CASSKARVFLDEQYF.

The CDR3 protein is CASSHGHFEQPQHF. The CDR3 bases are TGCGCCAGCAGCCATGGACACTTCGAACAGCCCCAGCATTTT. The V and J genes are TRBV4-1 and TRBJ1-5, with D perhaps TRBD1 (5 bases). V was shortened by 3 bases and J by 7 bases, with 13 bases between the two germline ends. This CDR3 has 14 residues. The V gene's germline CDR1 is MGHRA and CDR2 YSYEKL.

The gene calls are TRBV7-3 and TRBJ1-1; D is ambiguous. Per germline, CDR1 SGHTA and CDR2 FQGTGA. CDR3 length: 13 residues. Trimming pared 5 bases from V and 3 bases from J, leaving 10 bases between. CDR3 coding DNA: TGTGCCAGCAGCCCCCCAGGCGACACTGAAGCTTTCTTT. Amino acid sequence: CASSPPGDTEAFF.

The rearrangement uses TRBV27 and TRBJ2-7; possible D gene TRBD2, 6 bases. Trimming pared 4 bases from V and 3 bases from J, leaving 13 bases between. This CDR3 is built from 14 residues. Germline V gene data show CDR1 as MNHEY and CDR2 as SMNVEV (reference sequence). The CDR3 spells CASSWRGEGYEQYF. The CDR3 DNA reads TGTGCCAGCAGTTGGAGGGGAGAGGGCTACGAGCAGTACTTC.

The chain couples TRBV15 to TRBJ1-1, with 8 bases aligning to TRBD1. This CDR3 comprises 15 residues. CDR1 is LNHNV and CDR2 is YYDKDF in the germline V gene (reference sequence). Trimming at V came to 5 bases and at J to 0 bases, leaving 5 bases not matched to a gene. CDR3 amino acids: CATSLSTGVNTEAFF. The CDR3 DNA reads as TGTGCCACCAGCCTATCGACAGGGGTGAACACTGAAGCTTTCTTT.

This chain connects TRBV19 to TRBJ2-2, with 12 positions matching TRBD1. The CDR3 extends over 18 amino acids. CDR1 is LNHDA and CDR2 is SQIVND in the germline V gene (reference sequence). V lost 5 bases to trimming and J lost 4 bases; unmatched junction nucleotides: 11. CDR3 nucleotides: TGTGCCAGTAGTCGCTCCGGGACAGGGGGCGCAGGCACCGGGGAGCTGTTTTTT. As protein: CASSRSGTGGAGTGELFF.

The genes are TRBV5-1 and TRBJ2-3; 13 bases are a match to TRBD2. Per germline, CDR1 SGHRS and CDR2 YFSETQ. The length of the CDR3 is 17 residues. V lost 4 bases and J lost 3; bases outside the gene matches: 8. CDR3 sequence reads: CASSLWTSGGLTDTQYF. CDR3 nucleotide sequence: TGCGCCAGCAGCCTCTGGACTAGCGGGGGCCTAACAGATACGCAGTATTTT.

The rearrangement joins TRBV7-2 to TRBJ2-3, with 9 bases aligning to TRBD1. Germline-derived CDR1 and CDR2 are SGHTA and FQGNSA. The V gene end was trimmed by 5 bases and the J gene end by 3 bases; junction bases not matched to a gene: 3. The CDR3 length is 14 residues. CDR3 nucleotides: TGTGCCAGCAGCCCGGACAGGGGAACAGATACGCAGTATTTT. It yields the protein CASSPDRGTDTQYF.

This chain uses TRBV7-9 with TRBJ1-2; TRBD1 matches 9 bases. This CDR3 is 15 amino acids long. V lost 5 bases, J lost 4 bases, and 8 bases stayed unmatched. Germline V gene lookup returns CDR1 SEHNR and CDR2 FQNEAQ (reference sequence). The CDR3 DNA reads TGTGCCAGCAGCAAGGCGGGACAGGGAAGCTATGGCTACACCTTC. It is translated as CASSKAGQGSYGYTF.

This clone was seen only a few times. This rearrangement joins TRBV6-5 to TRBJ1-5; D is possibly TRBD1 (6 bases). The germline V and J ends were trimmed by 5 bases and 5 bases, with 13 bases remaining between them. CDR3 length: 14 amino acids. Germline-derived CDR1 and CDR2 are MNHEY and SVGAGI. CDR3 sequence (DNA): TGTGCCAGCAGTAAACAGGGAAGGGATCAGCCCCAGCATTTT. Protein sequence: CASSKQGRDQPQHF.